The rows below give T cell receptor beta chains drawn from one sample of a study of neurological immune-mediated disorders. TCRdb recomputed calls from the 5' RACE reads with MiXCR, one row per CDR3 protein. The sample holds 50,000 or so distinct CDR3 sequences, 3% to 3.5% seen once. The sequencing sample was made of PBMCs. The receptors shown here come from a man aged 35 to 55 with multiple sclerosis. CDR3s include the opening cysteine and the closing phenylalanine or tryptophan. D genes are given only for firm matches.

j_gene: TRBJ1-1; d_gene: NA; v_gene: TRBV7-9; CDR3aa: CASSAAVKGETEAFF
j_gene: TRBJ2-3; d_gene: NA; v_gene: TRBV18; CDR3aa: CASSPPSRRATDTQYF
j_gene: TRBJ2-2; d_gene: TRBD2; v_gene: TRBV5-1; CDR3aa: CASSPGTSWNTGELFF
j_gene: TRBJ2-3; d_gene: NA; v_gene: TRBV5-5; CDR3aa: CASSLGGDPRDTQYF
j_gene: TRBJ2-5; d_gene: NA; v_gene: TRBV5-1; CDR3aa: CASSLGGEQETQYF
j_gene: TRBJ1-1; d_gene: NA; v_gene: TRBV12-3/TRBV12-4; CDR3aa: CASSLGIEAFF
j_gene: TRBJ2-7; d_gene: TRBD1; v_gene: TRBV9; CDR3aa: CASSPDRATRSSYEQYF
j_gene: TRBJ2-5; d_gene: TRBD2; v_gene: TRBV29-1; CDR3aa: CSTSGESKTQYF
j_gene: TRBJ2-3; d_gene: NA; v_gene: TRBV2; CDR3aa: CASSVDSTDTQYF
j_gene: TRBJ2-7; d_gene: TRBD1; v_gene: TRBV25-1; CDR3aa: CASSEWGQGRGEQYF
j_gene: TRBJ2-3; d_gene: NA; v_gene: TRBV13; CDR3aa: CASSSTVPSTDTQYF
j_gene: TRBJ2-3; d_gene: NA; v_gene: TRBV7-9; CDR3aa: CASSLRGAILDTQYF
j_gene: TRBJ2-4; d_gene: TRBD1; v_gene: TRBV5-1; CDR3aa: CASSLVVGQEKNIQYF
j_gene: TRBJ1-1; d_gene: TRBD1; v_gene: TRBV20-1; CDR3aa: CSALWRQGLEAFF
j_gene: TRBJ2-3; d_gene: NA; v_gene: TRBV5-1; CDR3aa: CASSLSLASTDTQYF
j_gene: TRBJ2-3; d_gene: TRBD2; v_gene: TRBV7-6; CDR3aa: CASSLGGRPADTQYF
j_gene: TRBJ1-5; d_gene: TRBD1; v_gene: TRBV6-5; CDR3aa: CASSLGQGHQPQHF
j_gene: TRBJ2-2; d_gene: TRBD1; v_gene: TRBV10-3; CDR3aa: CAISTTGIGGELFF
j_gene: TRBJ2-1; d_gene: TRBD1; v_gene: TRBV5-1; CDR3aa: CASSSGTARDNEQFF
j_gene: TRBJ1-5; d_gene: NA; v_gene: TRBV10-3; CDR3aa: CAISTEQGNQPQNF
j_gene: TRBJ2-7; d_gene: TRBD2; v_gene: TRBV5-1; CDR3aa: CASSYNGGSSYEQYF
j_gene: TRBJ2-3; d_gene: NA; v_gene: TRBV20-1; CDR3aa: CSARGPGGSTDTQYF
j_gene: TRBJ2-2; d_gene: NA; v_gene: TRBV6-5; CDR3aa: CASSYSPGTGELFF
j_gene: TRBJ2-2; d_gene: TRBD1; v_gene: TRBV9; CDR3aa: CASSAIGPGQGTTGELFF
j_gene: TRBJ2-4; d_gene: NA; v_gene: TRBV29-1; CDR3aa: CSVEVQDKNIQYF
j_gene: TRBJ2-2; d_gene: TRBD1; v_gene: TRBV11-1; CDR3aa: CASILTGSTGELFF
j_gene: TRBJ2-1; d_gene: NA; v_gene: TRBV5-6; CDR3aa: CASSLRDGRNEQFF